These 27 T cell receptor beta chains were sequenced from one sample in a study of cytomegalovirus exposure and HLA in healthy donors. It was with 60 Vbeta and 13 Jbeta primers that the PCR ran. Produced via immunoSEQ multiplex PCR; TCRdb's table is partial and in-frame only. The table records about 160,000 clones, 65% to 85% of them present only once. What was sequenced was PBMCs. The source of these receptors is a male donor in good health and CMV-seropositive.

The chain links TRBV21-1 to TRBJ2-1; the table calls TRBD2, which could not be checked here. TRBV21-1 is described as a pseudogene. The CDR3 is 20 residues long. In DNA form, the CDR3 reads TGTGCCAGCAGCAAAGAAGCACTAGCGGCTTCTCATAGCTCCTACAATGAGCAGTTCTTC. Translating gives CASSKEALAASHSSYNEQFF.

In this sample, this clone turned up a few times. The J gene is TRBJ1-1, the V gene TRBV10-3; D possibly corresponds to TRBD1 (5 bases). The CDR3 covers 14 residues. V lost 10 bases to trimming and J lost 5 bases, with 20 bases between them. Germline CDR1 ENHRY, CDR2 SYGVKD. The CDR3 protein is CASRIDPEGTEAFF. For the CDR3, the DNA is TGTGCCAGCAGGATAGACCCGGAGGGGACTGAAGCTTTCTTT.

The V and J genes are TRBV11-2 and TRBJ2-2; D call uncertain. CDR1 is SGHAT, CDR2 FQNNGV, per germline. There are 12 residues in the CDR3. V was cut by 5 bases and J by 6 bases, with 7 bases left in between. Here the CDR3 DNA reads TGTGCCAGCAGCCCCTTCCCCGGGGAGCTGTTTTTT. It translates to CASSPFPGELFF.

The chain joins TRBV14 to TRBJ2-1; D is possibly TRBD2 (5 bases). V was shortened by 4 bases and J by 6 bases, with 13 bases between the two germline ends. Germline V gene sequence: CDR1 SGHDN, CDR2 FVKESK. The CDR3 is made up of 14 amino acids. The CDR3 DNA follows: TGTGCCAGCAGCCCCCGGGGAATTCGCAATGAGCAGTTCTTC. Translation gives CASSPRGIRNEQFF.

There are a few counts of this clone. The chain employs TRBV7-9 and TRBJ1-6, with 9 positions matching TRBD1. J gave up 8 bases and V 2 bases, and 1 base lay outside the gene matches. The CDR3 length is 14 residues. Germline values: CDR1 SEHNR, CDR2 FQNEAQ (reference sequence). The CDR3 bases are TGTGCCAGCAGCTTACGGGACAGGGATTCACCCCTCCACTTT. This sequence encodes CASSLRDRDSPLHF.

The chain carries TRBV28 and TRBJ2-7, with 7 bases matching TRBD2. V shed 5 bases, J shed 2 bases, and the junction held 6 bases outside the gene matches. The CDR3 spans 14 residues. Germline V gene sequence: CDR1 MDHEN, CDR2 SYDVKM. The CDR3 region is CASSRAGDPYEQYF. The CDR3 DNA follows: TGTGCCAGCAGTCGGGCGGGAGATCCCTACGAGCAGTACTTC.

CDR3 sequence: CASSLGLKPSYNEQFF. CDR3 DNA: TGTGCCAGCAGCTTAGGACTAAAGCCCTCCTACAATGAGCAGTTCTTC. V gene TRBV11-3 combines with J gene TRBJ2-1; possible D gene TRBD2, 5 bases. Germline CDR1 is SGHNT and CDR2 is YENEEA. CDR3 length: 16 residues. The V and J ends lost 1 base and 0 bases respectively, with 10 bases between them.

DNA of the CDR3: TGTGCCAGCAGCGTGGGACTAGCCGATGAGCAGTTCTTC. Encoded protein: CASSVGLADEQFF. The V and J genes are TRBV7-9 and TRBJ2-1, with 9 bases fitting TRBD2. The germline V gene has CDR1 SEHNR and CDR2 FQNEAQ (reference sequence). The CDR3 sequence is 13 residues long. V lost 5 bases and J lost 8; bases outside the gene matches: 4.

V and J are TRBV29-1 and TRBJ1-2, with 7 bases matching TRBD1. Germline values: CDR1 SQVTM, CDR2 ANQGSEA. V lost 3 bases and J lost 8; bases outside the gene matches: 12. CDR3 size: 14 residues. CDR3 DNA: TGCAGCGTTGATCCACAGGGGTCCCGGGTAGGCTACACCTTC. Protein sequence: CSVDPQGSRVGYTF.

CDR3 protein: CASSPTSGSPFGEQYF. CDR3 nucleotides: TGTGCCAGCTCACCCACTAGCGGGAGCCCTTTCGGGGAGCAGTACTTC. The V and J genes are TRBV18 and TRBJ2-7; 11 bases match TRBD2. Germline CDR1 reads KGHSH; CDR2 reads LQKENI. There are 16 residues in the CDR3. V dropped 3 bases and J dropped 7; count of bases not matched to a gene: 11.

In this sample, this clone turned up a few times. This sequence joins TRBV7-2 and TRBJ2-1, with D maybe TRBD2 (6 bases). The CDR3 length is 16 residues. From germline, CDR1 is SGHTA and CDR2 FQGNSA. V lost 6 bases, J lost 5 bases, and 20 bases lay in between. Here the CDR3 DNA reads TGTGCCAGCAGATCCGTGGCGGGACTTGTCCACAATGAGCAGTTCTTC. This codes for CASRSVAGLVHNEQFF.

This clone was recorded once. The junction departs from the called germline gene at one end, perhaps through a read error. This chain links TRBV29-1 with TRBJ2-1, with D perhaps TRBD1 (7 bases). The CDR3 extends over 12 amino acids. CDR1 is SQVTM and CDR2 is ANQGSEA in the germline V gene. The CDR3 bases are TGCAGCCTAGGGCAGGGGGGTACAATCAGGGTCTTC. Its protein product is CSLGQGGTIRVF.

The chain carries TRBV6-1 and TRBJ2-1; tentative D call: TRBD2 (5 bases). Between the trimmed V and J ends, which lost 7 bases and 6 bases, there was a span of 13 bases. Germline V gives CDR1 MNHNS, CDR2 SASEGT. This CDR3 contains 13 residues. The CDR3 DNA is TGTGCCAGCACGGGGTCATGGACCAATGAGCAGTTCTTC. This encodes CASTGSWTNEQFF.

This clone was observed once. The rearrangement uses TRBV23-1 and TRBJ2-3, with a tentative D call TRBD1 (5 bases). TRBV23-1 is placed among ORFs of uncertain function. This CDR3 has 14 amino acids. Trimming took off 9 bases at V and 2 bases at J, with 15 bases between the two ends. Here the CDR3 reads CARLGWGSTDTQYF. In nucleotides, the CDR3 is TGCGCCAGACTCGGGTGGGGCTCCACAGATACGCAGTATTTT.

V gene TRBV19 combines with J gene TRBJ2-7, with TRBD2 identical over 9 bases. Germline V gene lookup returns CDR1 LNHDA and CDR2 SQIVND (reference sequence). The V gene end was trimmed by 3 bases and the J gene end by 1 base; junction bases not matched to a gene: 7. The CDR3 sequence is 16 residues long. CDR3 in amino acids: CASSIGLAGFSYEQYF. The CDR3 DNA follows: TGTGCCAGTAGTATCGGGCTAGCGGGATTTTCCTACGAGCAGTACTTC.

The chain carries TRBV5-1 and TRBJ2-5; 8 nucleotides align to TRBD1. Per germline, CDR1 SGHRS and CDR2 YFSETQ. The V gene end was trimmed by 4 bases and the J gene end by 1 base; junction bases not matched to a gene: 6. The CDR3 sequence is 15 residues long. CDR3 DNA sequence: TGCGCCAGCAGCACTAGGGGACAGGCCCAAGAGACCCAGTACTTC. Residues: CASSTRGQAQETQYF.

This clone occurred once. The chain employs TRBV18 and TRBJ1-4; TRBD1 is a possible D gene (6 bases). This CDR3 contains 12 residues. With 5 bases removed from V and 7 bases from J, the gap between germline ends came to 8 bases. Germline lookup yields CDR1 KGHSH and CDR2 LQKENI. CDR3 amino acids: CASSRDTEKLFF. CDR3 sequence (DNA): TGTGCCAGCTCAAGGGACACTGAAAAACTGTTTTTT.

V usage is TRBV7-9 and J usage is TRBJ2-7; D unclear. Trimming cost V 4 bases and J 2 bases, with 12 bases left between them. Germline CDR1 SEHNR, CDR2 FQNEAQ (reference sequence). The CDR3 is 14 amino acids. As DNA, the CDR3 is TGTGCCAGCAGCTCCCCTAGTTCTACCTACGAGCAGTACTTC. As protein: CASSSPSSTYEQYF.

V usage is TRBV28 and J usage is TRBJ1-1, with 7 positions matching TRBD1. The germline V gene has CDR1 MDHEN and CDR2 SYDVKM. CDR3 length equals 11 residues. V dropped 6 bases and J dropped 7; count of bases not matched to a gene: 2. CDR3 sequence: CASSRTGEAFF. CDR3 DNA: TGTGCCAGCAGCCGGACAGGTGAAGCTTTCTTT.

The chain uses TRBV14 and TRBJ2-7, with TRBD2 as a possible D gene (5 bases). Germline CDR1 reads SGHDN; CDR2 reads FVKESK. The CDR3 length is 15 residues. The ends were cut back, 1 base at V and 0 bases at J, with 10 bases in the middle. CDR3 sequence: CASSQGGLTSYEQYF. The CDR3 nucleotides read TGTGCCAGCAGCCAAGGCGGGCTTACCTCCTACGAGCAGTACTTC.

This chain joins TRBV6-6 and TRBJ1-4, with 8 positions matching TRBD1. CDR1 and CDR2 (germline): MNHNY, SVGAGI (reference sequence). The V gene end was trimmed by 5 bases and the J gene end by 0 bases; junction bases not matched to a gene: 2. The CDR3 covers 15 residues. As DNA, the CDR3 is TGTGCCAGCAGTAAACAGGGGGCAACTAATGAAAAACTGTTTTTT. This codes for CASSKQGATNEKLFF.

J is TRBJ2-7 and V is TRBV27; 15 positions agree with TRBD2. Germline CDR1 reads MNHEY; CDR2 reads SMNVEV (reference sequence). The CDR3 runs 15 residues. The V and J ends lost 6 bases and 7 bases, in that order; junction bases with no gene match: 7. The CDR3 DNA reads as TGTGCCAGCAGCCTGGGACTAGCGGGAGGTGGTGAGCAGTACTTC. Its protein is CASSLGLAGGGEQYF.

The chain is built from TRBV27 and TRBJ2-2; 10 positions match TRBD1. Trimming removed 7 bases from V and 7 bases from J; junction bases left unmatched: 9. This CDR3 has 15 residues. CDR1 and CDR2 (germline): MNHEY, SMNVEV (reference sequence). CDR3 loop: CASTLGTGAGGELFF. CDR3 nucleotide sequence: TGTGCCAGCACCTTAGGGACAGGGGCGGGCGGGGAGCTGTTTTTT.

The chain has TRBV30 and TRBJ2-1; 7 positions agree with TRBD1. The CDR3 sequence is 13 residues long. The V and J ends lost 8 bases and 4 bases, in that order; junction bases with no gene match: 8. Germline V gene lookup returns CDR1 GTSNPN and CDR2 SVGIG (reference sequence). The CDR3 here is CARKGTEYNEQFF. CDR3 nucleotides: TGTGCCCGAAAAGGGACAGAATACAATGAGCAGTTCTTC.

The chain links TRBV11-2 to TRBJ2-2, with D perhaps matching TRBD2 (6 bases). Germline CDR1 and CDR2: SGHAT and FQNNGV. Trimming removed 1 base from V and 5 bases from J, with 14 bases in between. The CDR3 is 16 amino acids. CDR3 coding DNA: TGTGCCAGCAGCTTAGTCGTGACTAGGGTGACCGGGGAGCTGTTTTTT. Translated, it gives CASSLVVTRVTGELFF. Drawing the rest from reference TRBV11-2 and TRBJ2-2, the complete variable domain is EAGVAQSPRYKIIEKRQSVAFWCNPISGHATLYWYQQILGQGPKLLIQFQNNGVVDDSQLPKDRFSAERLKGVDSTLKIQPAKLEDSAVYLCASSLVVTRVTGELFFGEGSRLTVL.

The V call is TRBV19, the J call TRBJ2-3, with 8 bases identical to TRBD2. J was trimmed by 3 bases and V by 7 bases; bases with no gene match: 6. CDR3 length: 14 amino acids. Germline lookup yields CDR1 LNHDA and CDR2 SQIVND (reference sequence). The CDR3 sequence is CASTGLVGTDTQYF. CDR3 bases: TGTGCCAGTACGGGACTAGTTGGAACAGATACGCAGTATTTT.

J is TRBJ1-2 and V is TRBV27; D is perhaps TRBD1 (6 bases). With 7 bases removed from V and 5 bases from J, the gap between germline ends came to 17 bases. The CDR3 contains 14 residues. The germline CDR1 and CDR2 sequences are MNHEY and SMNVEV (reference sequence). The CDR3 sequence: CASKPGGSAYGYTF. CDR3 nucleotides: TGTGCCAGCAAGCCGGGGGGCAGCGCTTATGGCTACACCTTC.